The clone carrying this T cell receptor (beta chain) showed up just a few times. Its antigen is as yet unknown. The whole isolated RNA underwent reverse transcription, so sequencing captured expressed TCRB transcripts. Sequencing was performed with immunoSEQ multiplex PCR; in TCRdb, only in-frame clones are kept and a portion is missing. The repertoire holds about 160,000 clones, with about 9.4% as singletons. These data are taken from a study of beta chain features in type 1 diabetes. Germline loops: CDR1 SGHDT, CDR2 YYEEEE. V shed 0 bases, J shed 8 bases, and the junction held 5 bases outside the gene matches. The CDR3 sequence is 14 residues long. General study findings and limits: Across all four CD4+ subsets, people with type 1 diabetes showed modestly shorter TCRB CDR3s. Diminished insertions and augmented deletions at VDJ junctions characterized type 1 diabetes patients.

The sequence was collected from a man younger than 45 with type 1 diabetes. V is TRBV5-6 and J is TRBJ2-1, with TRBD2 identical over 7 bases. The sample consisted of central memory CD4+ T cells from blood. The CDR3 loop is CASSLVGSGDEQFF. The CDR3 DNA reads TGTGCCAGCAGCTTGGTCGGGAGCGGGGATGAGCAGTTCTTC.